One and the same sample provided the 10 T cell receptor beta chains below, sequenced in a study of blood T cell repertoires in COVID-19. Profiling relied on immunoSEQ multiplex PCR, and the TCRdb table lists in-frame clones only, not all of them. The sample includes roughly 250,000 clones, roughly 90% seen only once; the top ten take under 6.5%. The sample consisted of PBMCs or T cells enriched from blood (not recorded which). Receptor source: a woman aged 25 to 39 with acute COVID-19.

The chain carries TRBV29-1 and TRBJ1-1, with a weak D call TRBD1 (6 bases). CDR1 is SQVTM and CDR2 is ANQGSEA in the germline V gene. CDR3 length equals 11 residues. The V and J ends lost 6 bases and 10 bases respectively, with 15 bases between them. The CDR3: CSVIEGEGAFF. The CDR3 DNA follows: TGCAGCGTCATTGAGGGGGAGGGAGCTTTCTTT. Drawing the rest from reference TRBV29-1 and TRBJ1-1, the complete variable domain is SAVISQKPSRDICQRGTSLTIQCQVDSQVTMMFWYRQQPGQSLTLIATANQGSEATYESGFVIDKFPISRPNLTFSTLTVSNMSPEDSSIYLCSVIEGEGAFFGQGTRLTVV.

About this clone: This same CDR3 is encoded by further DNA sequences in the sample. This chain uses TRBV5-1 with TRBJ1-1; D may be TRBD1 (5 bases). The ends were cut back, 2 bases at V and 4 bases at J, with 12 bases in the middle. Germline V gene data show CDR1 as SGHRS and CDR2 as YFSETQ. The CDR3 contains 14 residues. In DNA form, the CDR3 reads TGCGCCAGCAGCTTAAATACCGGGGGCACTGAAGCTTTCTTT. This translates into CASSLNTGGTEAFF.

The chain has TRBV3-1 (or the pseudogene TRBV3-2) and TRBJ1-1; D gene uncertain. Looked up from germline, CDR1 is LGHDT and CDR2 is YNNKEL (reference sequence). The CDR3 has 15 residues. Trimming stripped 6 bases from V and 1 base from J, with 15 bases between. DNA for the CDR3: TGTGCCAGCAGTTCCCCCGGGGAGGGGAACACTGAAGCTTTCTTT. Protein sequence: CASSSPGEGNTEAFF.

This chain uses TRBV7-8 with TRBJ2-2; weak D call: TRBD2 (7 bases). The V and J ends lost 8 bases and 0 bases respectively, with 13 bases between them. This CDR3 contains 15 residues. CDR1 is SGHVS, CDR2 FQNEAQ, per germline. For the CDR3, the DNA is TGTGCCAGCTCCCAGGGGACTACGAACACCGGGGAGCTGTTTTTT. Its protein product is CASSQGTTNTGELFF.

This chain uses TRBV2 with TRBJ1-1; 7 bases map to TRBD1. V shed 4 bases, J shed 4 bases, and the junction held 6 bases outside the gene matches. Germline V gives CDR1 SNHLY, CDR2 FYNNEI. The CDR3 contains 14 residues. The CDR3: CASSGTRQGTEAFF. CDR3 DNA sequence: TGTGCCAGCAGTGGGACCCGACAGGGCACTGAAGCTTTCTTT.

The V call is TRBV2, the J call TRBJ2-1; 7 bases fit TRBD2. The CDR3 loop spans 13 amino acids. Germline assignment: CDR1 SNHLY and CDR2 FYNNEI. V trimming: 6 bases; J trimming: 14 bases; junction bases outside the gene matches: 13. The chain's CDR3 is CASRGDERGTEFF. CDR3 nucleotide sequence: TGTGCCAGCAGGGGGGATGAGCGGGGAACGGAGTTCTTC.

This clone was seen once. The chain joins TRBV28 to TRBJ2-7, with D possibly TRBD2 on 6 matching bases. CDR3 size: 15 residues. Germline loops: CDR1 MDHEN, CDR2 SYDVKM. The ends were cut back, 5 bases at V and 6 bases at J, with 20 bases in the middle. The CDR3 sequence: CASSGWGGERVEQYF. CDR3 coding DNA: TGTGCCAGCAGTGGGTGGGGAGGAGAGCGGGTCGAGCAGTACTTC.

This chain uses TRBV28 with TRBJ1-2; tentative D call: TRBD1 (6 bases). The V end was cut by 6 bases, the J end by 8 bases, with 10 bases between. The CDR3 length is 11 residues. CDR1 is MDHEN and CDR2 is SYDVKM in the germline V gene. The CDR3 nucleotides are TGTGCCAGCAGGGGGGCGGAAGGCTACACCTTC. It encodes CASRGAEGYTF.

For the CDR3, the DNA is TGTGCCAGCAGTCTCAGACTAGCGGGAGCTGACCCATATAGCACAGATACGCAGTATTTT. It translates to CASSLRLAGADPYSTDTQYF. The gene calls are TRBV28 and TRBJ2-3; 12 bases match TRBD2. There are 20 residues in the CDR3. The V and J ends lost 5 bases and 0 bases, in that order; junction bases with no gene match: 15. Germline V gene sequence: CDR1 MDHEN, CDR2 SYDVKM.

J is TRBJ2-5 and V is TRBV19; D remains unclear. CDR1 is LNHDA and CDR2 is SQIVND in the germline V gene (reference sequence). V lost 4 bases to trimming and J lost 4 bases, with 4 bases between them. This CDR3 has 11 amino acids. CDR3 protein: CASSRGETQYF. The CDR3 DNA is TGTGCCAGTAGTAGAGGAGAGACCCAGTACTTC.